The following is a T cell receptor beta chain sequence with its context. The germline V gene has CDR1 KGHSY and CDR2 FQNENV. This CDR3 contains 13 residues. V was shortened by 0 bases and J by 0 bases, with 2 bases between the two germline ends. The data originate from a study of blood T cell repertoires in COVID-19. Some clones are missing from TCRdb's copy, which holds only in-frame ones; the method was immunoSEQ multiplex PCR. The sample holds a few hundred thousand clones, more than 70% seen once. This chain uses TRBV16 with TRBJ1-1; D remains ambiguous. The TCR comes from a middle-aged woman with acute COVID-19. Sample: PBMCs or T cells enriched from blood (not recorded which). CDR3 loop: CASSQSLNTEAFF. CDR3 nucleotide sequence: TGTGCCAGCAGCCAATCCTTGAACACTGAAGCTTTCTTT.